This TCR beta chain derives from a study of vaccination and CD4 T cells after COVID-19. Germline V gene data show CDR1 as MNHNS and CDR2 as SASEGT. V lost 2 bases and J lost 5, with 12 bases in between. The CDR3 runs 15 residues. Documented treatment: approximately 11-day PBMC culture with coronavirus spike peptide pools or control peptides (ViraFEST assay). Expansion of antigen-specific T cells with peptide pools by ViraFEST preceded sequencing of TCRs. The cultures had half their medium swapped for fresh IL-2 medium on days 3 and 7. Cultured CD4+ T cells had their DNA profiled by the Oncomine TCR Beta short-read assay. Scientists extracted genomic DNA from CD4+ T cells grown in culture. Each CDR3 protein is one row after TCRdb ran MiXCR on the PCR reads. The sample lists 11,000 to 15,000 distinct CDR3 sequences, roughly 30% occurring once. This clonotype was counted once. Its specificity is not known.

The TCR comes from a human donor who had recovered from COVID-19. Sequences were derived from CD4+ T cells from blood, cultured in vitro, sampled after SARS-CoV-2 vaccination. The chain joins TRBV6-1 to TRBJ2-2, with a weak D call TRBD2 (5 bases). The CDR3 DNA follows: TGTGCCAGCAGTGAATTTCAAGCGGTTACCGGGGAGCTGTTTTTT. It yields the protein CASSEFQAVTGELFF.